The entry that follows covers one T cell receptor (beta chain) sequence. Its cognate antigen is unknown. These data belong to a study of T cell repertoires in cytomegalovirus infection. Study context: Selection of CMV epitopes for the study included recently identified HLA-C-restricted and well-studied HLA-B-restricted ones. Matching HLA type and CMV infection were both indicated by public TCR beta signatures.

Study-level points and caveats: Dominating the ex vivo response were TCR beta clonotypes that were CMV-specific and HLA-C-restricted. Cumulative frequency (of public TCR beta family members) identified carriers of CMV plus the relevant HLA.

The CDR3 has 14 residues. Germline-derived CDR1 and CDR2 are ENHRY and SYGVKD. V dropped 0 bases and J dropped 6 bases, with 9 bases sitting between them. TCRdb re-called the reads through MiXCR, storing one row per CDR3 protein. Among fewer than 900,000 distinct CDR3 sequences listed, roughly 29% were seen once. The rearrangement links TRBV10-3 to TRBJ2-1; tentatively, D is TRBD1 (5 bases). The sample here was cultured CD8+ T cells from PBMCs, taken from culture after CMV antigen stimulation. This TCR derives from a human donor in good health (CMV status not recorded). Some clones in this sample may be carry-over from other donors' samples. The CDR3 region has the DNA TGTGCCATCAGTGAGTCCCTCCAGGGCAATGAGCAGTTCTTC. Translated, it gives CAISESLQGNEQFF.